The 6 T cell receptor beta chains presented below share a single source sample, sequenced in a study of blood T cells in healthy people across ages. A J-beta primer mix and a sample-barcoded 5' primer were used in a second PCR of roughly 6 to 11 cycles. A single record per CDR3 protein comes from TCRdb applying MiXCR to the 5' RACE reads. Seen here are 540,000 or so distinct CDR3 sequences, 27% observed once, and the top ten hold roughly 18%. The sequenced sample consisted of blood. These receptors were collected from a woman aged 70-85 years in good health.

This clonotype was detected only a few times. V gene TRBV24-1 combines with J gene TRBJ2-5; 7 bases map to TRBD2. CDR1 is KGHDR and CDR2 is SFDVKD in the germline V gene. The CDR3 has 14 residues. With V trimmed by 3 bases and J by 5 bases, 5 bases remained unmatched. As DNA, the CDR3 is TGTGCCACCAGTGATGCCAGGGAGGGGGAGACCCAGTACTTC. Translated, it gives CATSDAREGETQYF.

The rearrangement uses TRBV11-3 and TRBJ2-3; 8 bases map to TRBD2. The V and J ends lost 8 bases and 4 bases, in that order; junction bases with no gene match: 8. CDR1 and CDR2 (germline): SGHNT, YENEEA. CDR3 size: 14 residues. CDR3 sequence (DNA): TGTGCCAGCGGGAGCGGGGGTTACGCAGATACGCAGTATTTT. Its translation: CASGSGGYADTQYF.

The rearrangement links TRBV7-2 to TRBJ2-7; 7 bases agree with TRBD2. The CDR3 runs 14 residues. The germline gives CDR1 SGHTA, CDR2 FQGNSA. Unmatched junction bases numbered 8, after V lost 5 bases and J lost 4 bases. The CDR3 nucleotides read TGTGCCAGCAGCAAGTGGGGGGAGGGGTACGAGCAGTACTTC. It is translated as CASSKWGEGYEQYF.

The chain joins TRBV6-2 or TRBV6-3 to TRBJ2-4, with 14 bases fitting TRBD2. CDR3 length: 16 residues. V shed 6 bases, J shed 3 bases, and the junction held 4 bases outside the gene matches. In germline, CDR1 is MNHEY, CDR2 SVGEGT. Here the CDR3 DNA reads TGTGCCAGCAGGGGACTAGCGGGGGCTCACAAAAACATTCAGTACTTC. Its translation: CASRGLAGAHKNIQYF.

Turning to this clonotype: The conserved closing phenylalanine or tryptophan is absent in this CDR3, likely reflecting a read error. This chain connects TRBV2 to TRBJ2-7; TRBD1 aligns across 7 bases. V lost 6 bases, J lost 6 bases, and 8 bases stayed unmatched. Germline V CDR1 and CDR2: SNHLY, FYNNEI. This CDR3 is built from 13 residues. The CDR3 region is CASSRDSGSEQYS. The CDR3 nucleotides read TGTGCCAGCAGCCGGGACAGTGGCTCCGAGCAGTACTCC.

The V and J genes are TRBV20-1 and TRBJ1-1; 8 positions match TRBD1. The CDR3 loop spans 14 amino acids. Germline V CDR1 and CDR2: DFQATT, SNEGSKA (reference sequence). The trim removed 0 bases at V and 6 bases at J, leaving 6 bases unmatched. The CDR3 is CSAREPGGIPEAFF. CDR3 in DNA: TGCAGTGCTAGAGAACCAGGGGGCATCCCTGAAGCTTTCTTT.